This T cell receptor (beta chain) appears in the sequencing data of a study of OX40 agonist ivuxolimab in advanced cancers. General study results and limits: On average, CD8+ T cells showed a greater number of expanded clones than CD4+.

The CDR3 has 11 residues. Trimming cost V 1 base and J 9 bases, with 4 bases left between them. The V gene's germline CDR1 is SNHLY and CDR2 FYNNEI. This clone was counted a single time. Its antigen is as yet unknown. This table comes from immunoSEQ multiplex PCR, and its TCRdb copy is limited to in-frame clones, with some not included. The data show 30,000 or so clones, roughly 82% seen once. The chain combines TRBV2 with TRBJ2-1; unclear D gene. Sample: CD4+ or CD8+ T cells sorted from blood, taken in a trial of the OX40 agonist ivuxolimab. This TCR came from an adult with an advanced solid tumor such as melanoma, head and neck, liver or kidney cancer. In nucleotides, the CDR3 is TGTGCCAGCAGTGAAGAGCTTGAGCAGTTCTTC. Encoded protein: CASSEELEQFF.